These 7 T cell receptor beta chains share one sample of origin, sequenced in a study of CD8+ T cells in alopecia areata. Reverse transcribed after extraction, RNA yielded cDNA as the sequencing template. Data came from immunoSEQ multiplex PCR; TCRdb stores just in-frame clones and leaves some out. The sample consists of under 250,000 clones, about 61% of them appearing once. Sequencing was performed on CD8+ T cells sorted from blood. The receptor source for this set is a human donor in good health.

J is TRBJ2-7 and V is TRBV15; TRBD2 matches at 9 bases. The CDR3 spans 15 residues. The V gene's germline CDR1 is LNHNV and CDR2 YYDKDF (reference sequence). J was trimmed by 5 bases and V by 0 bases; bases with no gene match: 5. The CDR3 reads CATSRERAGGDEQYF. The CDR3 coding sequence is TGTGCCACCAGCAGAGAACGAGCGGGGGGAGACGAGCAGTACTTC.

This clone occurred once. The chain has TRBV7-9 and TRBJ1-1, with D tentatively TRBD1 (5 bases). V was shortened by 6 bases and J by 3 bases, with 14 bases between the two germline ends. Germline CDR1 is SEHNR and CDR2 is FQNEAQ (reference sequence). The CDR3 has 14 residues. CDR3 residues: CASSSWVRDTEAFF. The CDR3 DNA is TGTGCCAGCAGTTCTTGGGTCAGGGACACTGAAGCTTTCTTT.

This sequence joins TRBV2 and TRBJ2-3; D possibly corresponds to TRBD2 (5 bases). Germline values: CDR1 SNHLY, CDR2 FYNNEI. Trimming cost V 0 bases and J 0 bases, with 10 bases left between them. The CDR3 runs to 16 residues. The CDR3 coding sequence is TGTGCCAGCAGTGAAGCGCCTAGCCCAAGCACAGATACGCAGTATTTT. This translates into CASSEAPSPSTDTQYF.

The chain uses TRBV7-9 and TRBJ1-1; D remains ambiguous. CDR1 SEHNR and CDR2 FQNEAQ come from the germline V gene (reference sequence). This CDR3 has 12 residues. Trimming stripped 3 bases from V and 6 bases from J, with 8 bases between. In nucleotides, the CDR3 is TGTGCCAGCAGCTTGGCGGTCTCTGAAGCTTTCTTT. Translation gives CASSLAVSEAFF.

The count of this clone is one. V is TRBV4-1 and J is TRBJ2-7; tentative D call: TRBD1 (5 bases). This CDR3 spans 13 amino acids. V lost 2 bases to trimming and J lost 7 bases, with 12 bases between them. Germline V gene lookup returns CDR1 MGHRA and CDR2 YSYEKL. The CDR3 loop is CASSQTVGREQYF. The CDR3 DNA is TGCGCCAGCAGCCAAACAGTGGGGCGTGAGCAGTACTTC.

The chain recombines TRBV7-2 with TRBJ2-3; 14 bases match TRBD2. V trimming: 5 bases; J trimming: 2 bases; junction bases outside the gene matches: 9. The CDR3 consists of 18 residues. From germline, CDR1 is SGHTA and CDR2 FQGNSA. The CDR3 nucleotides read TGTGCCAGCAGCGCCGGGACTAGCGGGGGACCGTCCACAGATACGCAGTATTTT. It yields the protein CASSAGTSGGPSTDTQYF.

The rearrangement links TRBV7-3 to TRBJ2-5; no firm D call. This CDR3 has 15 residues. Germline V gives CDR1 SGHTA, CDR2 FQGTGA. With 0 bases removed from V and 5 bases from J, the gap between germline ends came to 13 bases. CDR3: CASSLTVGEAETQYF. For the CDR3, the DNA is TGTGCCAGCAGCTTAACCGTGGGCGAAGCGGAGACCCAGTACTTC. Full variable domain (outside the CDR3, taken from reference TRBV7-3 and TRBJ2-5): GAGVSQTPSNKVTEKGKYVELRCDPISGHTALYWYRQSLGQGPEFLIYFQGTGAADDSGLPNDRFFAVRPEGSVSTLKIQRTERGDSAVYLCASSLTVGEAETQYFGPGTRLLVL.